These T cell receptor beta chains were read from a single sample in a study of OX40 agonist ivuxolimab in advanced cancers. Only in-frame clones appear in the TCRdb table, and some are missing; sequencing was by immunoSEQ multiplex PCR. The sample includes approximately 63,000 clones, 80% to 90% seen only once; the top ten take about 1.2%. The sequences come from CD4+ or CD8+ T cells sorted from blood, collected in a trial of the OX40 agonist ivuxolimab. These receptors originate from an adult with an advanced solid tumor such as melanoma, head and neck, liver or kidney cancer. Each CDR3 is given with its conserved first and last residue. A D gene is named only where the DNA matches it firmly. Clone size is stated in some rows and not others, as once, few, many or a class when expanded.

abundance: NA
d_gene: NA
v_gene: TRBV7-2
j_gene: TRBJ2-5
CDR3nt: TGTGCCAGCAGCCCCCGGCCTGGTGGGCAAGAGACCCAGTACTTC
CDR3aa: CASSPRPGGQETQYF

abundance: NA
d_gene: TRBD1
v_gene: TRBV2
j_gene: TRBJ1-1
CDR3nt: TGTGCCAGCAACAGGATAGGGGGCGCGAACACTGAAGCTTTCTTT
CDR3aa: CASNRIGGANTEAFF

abundance: NA
d_gene: TRBD2
v_gene: TRBV30
j_gene: TRBJ2-3
CDR3nt: TGTGCCTGGAGTTTTAGCGGGATCAGCACAGATACGCAGTATTTT
CDR3aa: CAWSFSGISTDTQYF

abundance: few
d_gene: TRBD1
v_gene: TRBV10-3
j_gene: TRBJ1-5
CDR3nt: TGTGCCATCAGTGAGTCTATACAGGGGTATCAGCCCCAGCATTTT
CDR3aa: CAISESIQGYQPQHF

abundance: NA
d_gene: TRBD1
v_gene: TRBV11-1
j_gene: TRBJ2-7
CDR3nt: TGTGCCAGCAGGGAAAACAGGGGGCCCACCTACGAGCAGTACTTC
CDR3aa: CASRENRGPTYEQYF

abundance: NA
d_gene: NA
v_gene: TRBV28
j_gene: TRBJ1-2
CDR3nt: TGTGCCAGCAGTACCGCTGACTATGGCTACACCTTC
CDR3aa: CASSTADYGYTF

abundance: NA
d_gene: NA
v_gene: TRBV19
j_gene: TRBJ2-1
CDR3nt: TGTGCCAGTAAGGAGGACAGTTTAAGCTCCTACAATGAGCAGTTCTTC
CDR3aa: CASKEDSLSSYNEQFF

abundance: NA
d_gene: NA
v_gene: TRBV5-1
j_gene: TRBJ2-7
CDR3nt: TGCGCCAGCAGCTTGCCAGGGGTCGACGAGCAGTACTTC
CDR3aa: CASSLPGVDEQYF

abundance: NA
d_gene: NA
v_gene: TRBV27
j_gene: TRBJ2-1
CDR3nt: TGTGCCAGCAGAATAGGAGACTCCTACAATGAGCAGTTCTTC
CDR3aa: CASRIGDSYNEQFF

abundance: NA
d_gene: TRBD1
v_gene: TRBV7-2
j_gene: TRBJ2-7
CDR3nt: TGTGCCAGCAAACCGGACAGGACAACCTACGAGCAGTACTTC
CDR3aa: CASKPDRTTYEQYF

abundance: NA
d_gene: TRBD1
v_gene: TRBV18
j_gene: TRBJ1-4
CDR3nt: TGTGCCAGCTCGACGACAGGGTGGGAAGAAAAACTGTTTTTT
CDR3aa: CASSTTGWEEKLFF

abundance: NA
d_gene: NA
v_gene: TRBV29-1
j_gene: TRBJ1-2
CDR3nt: TGCAGCGTTGTAGGCGGACGTAGCGATGGCTACACCTTC
CDR3aa: CSVVGGRSDGYTF

abundance: NA
d_gene: NA
v_gene: TRBV27
j_gene: TRBJ2-1
CDR3nt: TGTGCCAGCAGTTCCCATGTGGGTGAGCAGTTCTTC
CDR3aa: CASSSHVGEQFF

abundance: NA
d_gene: TRBD1
v_gene: TRBV6-1
j_gene: TRBJ1-4
CDR3nt: TGTGCCAGCAGTGCGGGACAGGGGAATGAAAAACTGTTTTTT
CDR3aa: CASSAGQGNEKLFF

abundance: NA
d_gene: NA
v_gene: TRBV18
j_gene: TRBJ1-3
CDR3nt: TGTGCCAGCTCACTCCAATTCCAGGGCGATAGCTCTGGAAACACCATATATTTT
CDR3aa: CASSLQFQGDSSGNTIYF

abundance: NA
d_gene: NA
v_gene: TRBV18
j_gene: TRBJ2-3
CDR3nt: TGTGCCAGCTCACCAATCGAGAGCACAGATACGCAGTATTTT
CDR3aa: CASSPIESTDTQYF

abundance: NA
d_gene: TRBD1
v_gene: TRBV11-2
j_gene: TRBJ1-4
CDR3nt: TGTGCCAGCAGCTTAGAAAGGGCCAGGGGGCTTTCTAATGAAAAACTGTTTTTT
CDR3aa: CASSLERARGLSNEKLFF

abundance: NA
d_gene: NA
v_gene: TRBV7-3
j_gene: TRBJ1-2
CDR3nt: TGTGCCAGCAGCTTAGGACCGGACAGCAACTATGGCTACACCTTC
CDR3aa: CASSLGPDSNYGYTF

abundance: NA
d_gene: TRBD2
v_gene: TRBV6-1
j_gene: TRBJ2-1
CDR3nt: TGTGCCAGCGGGGGACTATCCCTAGAGCAGTTCTTC
CDR3aa: CASGGLSLEQFF

abundance: NA
d_gene: NA
v_gene: TRBV18
j_gene: TRBJ1-1
CDR3nt: TGTGCCAGCTCACCGACAGGTCGGACTGAAGCTTTCTTT
CDR3aa: CASSPTGRTEAFF

abundance: NA
d_gene: NA
v_gene: TRBV7-8
j_gene: TRBJ2-1
CDR3nt: TGTGCCAGCAGCAAAAGCGTCAACAATGAGCAGTTCTTC
CDR3aa: CASSKSVNNEQFF

abundance: NA
d_gene: NA
v_gene: TRBV19
j_gene: TRBJ2-3
CDR3nt: TGTGCCAGTAGTATGTTAAGGGCAGATACGCAGTATTTT
CDR3aa: CASSMLRADTQYF

abundance: NA
d_gene: TRBD1
v_gene: TRBV2
j_gene: TRBJ1-4
CDR3nt: TGTGCCAGCAGCGGACGACAGGGGAGAACAACTAATGAAAAACTGTTTTTT
CDR3aa: CASSGRQGRTTNEKLFF

abundance: NA
d_gene: NA
v_gene: TRBV14
j_gene: TRBJ1-2
CDR3nt: TGTGCCAGCAGCCAAGGAGGAGGGAAAGGCTACACCTTC
CDR3aa: CASSQGGGKGYTF

abundance: NA
d_gene: TRBD1
v_gene: TRBV4-1
j_gene: TRBJ2-4
CDR3nt: TGCGCCAGCAGCCAAGACCCGGGACAGGGGGGCAAAAACATTCAGTACTTC
CDR3aa: CASSQDPGQGGKNIQYF

abundance: NA
d_gene: NA
v_gene: TRBV11-3
j_gene: TRBJ1-5
CDR3nt: TGTGCCAGCAGCTTCCGGGCCCCGTTGGGGAATCAGCCCCAGCATTTT
CDR3aa: CASSFRAPLGNQPQHF

abundance: NA
d_gene: NA
v_gene: TRBV6-6
j_gene: TRBJ2-7
CDR3nt: TGTGCCAGCAGAACCCACGCCTACGAGCAGTACTTC
CDR3aa: CASRTHAYEQYF

abundance: NA
d_gene: TRBD2
v_gene: TRBV11-2
j_gene: TRBJ2-3
CDR3nt: TGTGCCAGCAGCCCCCGGGGGGGGACACTTGGTACGCAGTATTTT
CDR3aa: CASSPRGGTLGTQYF

abundance: NA
d_gene: NA
v_gene: TRBV7-9
j_gene: TRBJ2-2
CDR3nt: TGTGCCAGCAGCTTAGCAGCTGGCACCGGGGAGCTGTTTTTT
CDR3aa: CASSLAAGTGELFF

abundance: NA
d_gene: NA
v_gene: TRBV2
j_gene: TRBJ1-5
CDR3nt: TGTGCCAGCACCTTCGACAGTATTTGGCAGCCCCAGCATTTT
CDR3aa: CASTFDSIWQPQHF

abundance: NA
d_gene: NA
v_gene: TRBV25-1
j_gene: TRBJ2-3
CDR3nt: TGTGCCAGCAGTGAATACCCCGGGACGTCCTCCACAGATACGCAGTATTTT
CDR3aa: CASSEYPGTSSTDTQYF

abundance: NA
d_gene: NA
v_gene: TRBV29-1
j_gene: TRBJ1-1
CDR3nt: TGCAGCGTTGGTCTAGGTCTGAACACTGAAGCTTTCTTT
CDR3aa: CSVGLGLNTEAFF

abundance: NA
d_gene: TRBD1
v_gene: TRBV5-5
j_gene: TRBJ2-5
CDR3nt: TGTGCCAGCAGCGTAACAGGGGTGGTGGAGACCCAGTACTTC
CDR3aa: CASSVTGVVETQYF

abundance: NA
d_gene: NA
v_gene: TRBV11-2
j_gene: TRBJ1-1
CDR3nt: TGTGCCAGCAGCTTAGCTCCGGGCAGAGTGAACACTGAAGCTTTCTTT
CDR3aa: CASSLAPGRVNTEAFF

abundance: few
d_gene: NA
v_gene: TRBV6-5
j_gene: TRBJ1-1
CDR3nt: TGTGCCAGCAGTTACGGCACAGTGGGAGACACTGAAGCTTTCTTT
CDR3aa: CASSYGTVGDTEAFF

abundance: NA
d_gene: TRBD2
v_gene: TRBV13
j_gene: TRBJ2-1
CDR3nt: TGTGCCAGCAGCGCAACGGGACTAGCGGGAGGGCTCCACAATGAGCAGTTCTTC
CDR3aa: CASSATGLAGGLHNEQFF

abundance: NA
d_gene: NA
v_gene: TRBV7-2
j_gene: TRBJ2-5
CDR3nt: TGTGCCAGCAGCCTATCGCGGGAACTACGGGAGACCCAGTACTTC
CDR3aa: CASSLSRELRETQYF

abundance: NA
d_gene: NA
v_gene: TRBV9
j_gene: TRBJ2-3
CDR3nt: TGTGCCAGCAGCGTAGGTGGGAGCACTAGCACAGATACGCAGTATTTT
CDR3aa: CASSVGGSTSTDTQYF